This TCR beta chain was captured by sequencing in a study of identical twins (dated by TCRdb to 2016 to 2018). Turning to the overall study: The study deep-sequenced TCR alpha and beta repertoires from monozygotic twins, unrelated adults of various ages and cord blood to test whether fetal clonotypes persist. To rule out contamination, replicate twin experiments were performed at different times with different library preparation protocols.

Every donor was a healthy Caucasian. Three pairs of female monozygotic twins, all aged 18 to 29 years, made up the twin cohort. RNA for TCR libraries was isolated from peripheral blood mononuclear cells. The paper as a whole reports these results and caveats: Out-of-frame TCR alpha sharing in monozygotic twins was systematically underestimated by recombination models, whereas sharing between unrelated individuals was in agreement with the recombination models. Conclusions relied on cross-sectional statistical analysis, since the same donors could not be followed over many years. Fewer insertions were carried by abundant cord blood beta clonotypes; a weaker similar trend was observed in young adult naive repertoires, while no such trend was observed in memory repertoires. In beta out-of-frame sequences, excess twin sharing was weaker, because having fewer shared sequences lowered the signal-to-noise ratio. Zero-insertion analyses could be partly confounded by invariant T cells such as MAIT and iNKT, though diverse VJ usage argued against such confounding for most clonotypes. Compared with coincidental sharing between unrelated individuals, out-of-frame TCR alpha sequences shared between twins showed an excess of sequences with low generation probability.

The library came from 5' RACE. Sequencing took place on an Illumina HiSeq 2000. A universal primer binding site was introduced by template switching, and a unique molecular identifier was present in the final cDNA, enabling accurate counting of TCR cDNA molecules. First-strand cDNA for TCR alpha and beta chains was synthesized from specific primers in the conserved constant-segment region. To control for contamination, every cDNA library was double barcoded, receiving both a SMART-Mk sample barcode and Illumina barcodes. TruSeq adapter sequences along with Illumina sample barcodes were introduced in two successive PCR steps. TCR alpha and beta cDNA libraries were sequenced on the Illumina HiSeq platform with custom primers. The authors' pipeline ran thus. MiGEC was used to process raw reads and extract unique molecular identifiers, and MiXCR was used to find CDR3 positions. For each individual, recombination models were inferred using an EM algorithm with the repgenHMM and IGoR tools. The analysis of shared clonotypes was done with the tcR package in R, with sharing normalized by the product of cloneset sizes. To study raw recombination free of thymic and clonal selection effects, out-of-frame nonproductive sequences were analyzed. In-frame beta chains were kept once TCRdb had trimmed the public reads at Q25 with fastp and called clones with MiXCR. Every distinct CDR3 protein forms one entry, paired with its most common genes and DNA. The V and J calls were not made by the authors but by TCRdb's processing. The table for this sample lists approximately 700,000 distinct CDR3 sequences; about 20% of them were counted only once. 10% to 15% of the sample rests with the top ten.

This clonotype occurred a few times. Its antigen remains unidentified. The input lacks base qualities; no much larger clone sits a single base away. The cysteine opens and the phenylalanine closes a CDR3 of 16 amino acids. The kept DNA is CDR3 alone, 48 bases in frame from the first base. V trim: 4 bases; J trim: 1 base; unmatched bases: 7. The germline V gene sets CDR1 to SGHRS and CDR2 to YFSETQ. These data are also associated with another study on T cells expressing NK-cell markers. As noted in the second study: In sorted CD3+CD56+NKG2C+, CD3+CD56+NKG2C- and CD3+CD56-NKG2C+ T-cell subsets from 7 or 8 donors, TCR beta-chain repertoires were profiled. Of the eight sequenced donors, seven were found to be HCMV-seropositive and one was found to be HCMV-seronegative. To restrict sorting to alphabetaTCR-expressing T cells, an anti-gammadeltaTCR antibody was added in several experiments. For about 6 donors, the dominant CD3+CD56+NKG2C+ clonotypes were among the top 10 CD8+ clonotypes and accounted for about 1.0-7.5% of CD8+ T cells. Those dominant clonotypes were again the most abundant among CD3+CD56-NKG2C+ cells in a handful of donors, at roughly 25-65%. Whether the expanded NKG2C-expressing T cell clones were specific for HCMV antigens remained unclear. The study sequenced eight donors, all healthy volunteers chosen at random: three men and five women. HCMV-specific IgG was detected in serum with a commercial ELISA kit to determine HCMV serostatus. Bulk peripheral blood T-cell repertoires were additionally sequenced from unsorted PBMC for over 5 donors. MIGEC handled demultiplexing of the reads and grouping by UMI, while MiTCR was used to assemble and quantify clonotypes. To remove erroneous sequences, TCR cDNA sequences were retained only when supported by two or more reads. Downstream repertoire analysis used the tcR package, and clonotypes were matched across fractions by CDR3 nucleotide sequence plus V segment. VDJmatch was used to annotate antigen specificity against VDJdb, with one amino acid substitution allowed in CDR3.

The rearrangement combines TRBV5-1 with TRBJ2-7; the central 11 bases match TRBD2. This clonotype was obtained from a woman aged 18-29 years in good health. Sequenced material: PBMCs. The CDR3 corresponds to CASSPTGTSGSYEQYF. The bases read TGCGCCAGCAGCCCAACCGGGACTAGCGGTTCCTACGAGCAGTACTTC.